The TCR beta chain described here comes from a study of metastatic and nonmetastatic thyroid tumors. This clone was seen a few times. A junction boundary mismatches the germline segment, possibly from a read error. TCRdb re-called the PCR reads via MiXCR. Of 89,000 or so clones detected, around 9.2% appear once; the ten largest clones hold roughly 10%. All patients were untreated before thyroid surgery. The CDR3 is 14 residues long. Germline loops: CDR1 SQVTM, CDR2 ANQGSEA. This receptor was taken from a female donor with papillary thyroid cancer or a benign thyroid nodule (not recorded which). Some clones in this sample may be carry-over from other donors' samples. The sequenced material came from blood. The chain couples TRBV29-1 to TRBJ1-1; 7 bases line up with TRBD1. CDR3 protein: CSTRDSTLNTEALF. The CDR3 region has the DNA TGCAGCACCCGGGACAGTACATTGAACACTGAAGCTTTATTT.